There are many counts of the clone carrying this T cell receptor beta chain. The data originate from a study of early T cells in non-severe SARS-CoV-2 infection. V lost 1 base and J lost 0; bases outside the gene matches: 13. The CDR3 runs to 18 residues. CDR1 and CDR2 from the germline V gene are SGHRS and YFSETQ. TCRdb used MiXCR to reprocess the 5' RACE reads, holding one entry per CDR3 protein. The sample has about 94,000 distinct CDR3 sequences, less than 15% seen once; the top ten hold approximately 2%. J is TRBJ2-7 and V is TRBV5-1; 7 positions agree with TRBD1. This receptor was obtained from an adult who was a healthcare worker with PCR-confirmed SARS-CoV-2 infection or an uninfected control (not recorded which). Source material: whole blood. The DNA of the CDR3 is TGCGCCAGCAGCTTGACCACCGGGACAGCAGTTTTCTCCTACGAGCAGTACTTC. Its translation: CASSLTTGTAVFSYEQYF.